The rows below give T cell receptor beta chains drawn from one sample of a study of beta chain features in type 1 diabetes. Here immunoSEQ multiplex PCR was the method, and the copy in TCRdb shows in-frame clones only, minus some. Of a few hundred thousand clones in the sample, roughly 31% were seen once. The sample comprised naive CD4+ T cells from blood. These receptors were collected from a man aged 18 to 35 in good health. CDR3s include the opening cysteine and the closing phenylalanine or tryptophan. Clone size is given for some rows only: seen once, a few or many times, or a class if the clone is expanded.

cdr3_aa	clone_size	v_call
CASSIFWGDGVTQYF	few	TRBV19
CSCVERGETQYF	few	TRBV29-1
CASSVDRKNIQYF	.	TRBV9
CASSEARTEQYF	.	TRBV2
CAWMGQGNMNTEAFF	.	TRBV30
CASLPGGRTYEQYF	few	TRBV28
CASTAGTVQETQYF	.	TRBV9
CASSQGTEEVF	.	TRBV6-6
CAISDYADPTGEKLFF	few	TRBV10-3
CAWTRQETQYF	many	TRBV30
CATSPRLAGGGTQYF	.	TRBV15
CASVRDKGTQYF	.	TRBV7-9
CAWNAGAWNTIYF	.	TRBV30
CASSAIGGYEQYF	few	TRBV18
CASSLGTGNTEAFF	.	TRBV5-1
CASSLAGQGRETQYF	once	TRBV5-4
CSVEVRTSARVKETQYF	few	TRBV29-1
CASRGDWKNTEAFF	.	TRBV2